The entry that follows covers one T cell receptor beta chain sequence. Its antigen has not been determined. The record has no base qualities; no much larger clone is one base away. These data are taken from a study of OX40 agonist ivuxolimab in advanced cancers. For context, the study as a whole: The costimulatory receptor OX40 (CD134) was targeted by ivuxolimab, a fully human IgG2 agonistic monoclonal antibody. Partial responses were achieved by three dose-escalation patients, of whom one had hepatocellular carcinoma and two had cutaneous melanoma. Among the 50 to 55 dose-escalation patients, around 20 had hepatocellular carcinoma, 15 or so melanoma, 9 renal cell carcinoma and 9 head and neck cancer. Intravenous ivuxolimab was administered to patients every 2 weeks at six dose levels: 0.01, 0.1, 0.3, 1.5, 3 and 10 mg/kg. The paper reports the monotherapy dose-escalation portion (N ≈ 50 patients) of the phase I ivuxolimab trial. The point of sequencing TCRbeta in the periphery was to test whether ivuxolimab changed TCR sequence diversity and drove clonal T-cell expansion. The dose-escalation cohort was about 83% male with a mean age of approximately 60 years, ranging from about 23 to 85. Prior anti-PD-1, anti-PD-L1 or anti-CTLA-4 therapy was permitted, and about 40% of dose-escalation patients had received checkpoint inhibitors. Overall study results and their limits: Low levels of normalized T-cell clonal expansion were also shown by some nonresponding patients. Antigen specificity was not determined for the clonally expanded peripheral T cells. At doses of 0.1 to 3.0 mg/kg, clonal expansion of both CD4+ and CD8+ T cells in blood was seen between baseline and week 6. After ivuxolimab, CD8+ T cells had more expanded clones than CD4+ T cells on average. Partial responders in the 0.1-3.0 mg/kg groups had among the lowest normalized peripheral clonal expansion, especially among CD8+ T cells.

Genomic DNA was isolated from the sorted cells so that the TCRbeta CDR3 region could be sequenced. The immunoSEQ Assay was used to sequence the TCRbeta CDR3 regions. Held by TCRdb, this immuneACCESS table contains in-frame sequences only and omits some clones. Under half of the omission traces to an unresolved V gene where checked; the cause of the rest is unknown. Across this sample there are about 110,000 clones, with under 95% seen only once. The ten top clones hold over 0.6% of the sample. The trial excluded patients who had a history of autoimmune disease or who were on systemic immunosuppression. Peripheral blood for TCR sequencing was collected from all dose cohorts at baseline, on cycle 4 day 1, and on cycle 7 day 1. Samples were obtained from an open-label, multicenter, first-in-human phase I dose-escalation trial of ivuxolimab. Adults with locally advanced or metastatic head and neck squamous cell, hepatocellular, melanoma or renal cell carcinoma were enrolled in the trial. Before TCR sequencing, CD4+ T cells and CD8+ T cells were sorted from peripheral blood as separate populations.

V is pruned by 6 bases and J by 4 bases, leaving 8 bases of the junction without a gene match. Including cysteine and phenylalanine, the CDR3 has 15 amino acids. The CDR3 DNA has 45 bases and is translated from base 1. Reading the germline V gene gives CDR1 MNHNS and CDR2 SASEGT. The sequencing here drew on CD4+ or CD8+ T cells sorted from blood, taken in a trial of the OX40 agonist ivuxolimab. The sequence was collected from an adult with an advanced solid tumor such as melanoma, head and neck, liver or kidney cancer. The rearrangement joined TRBV6-1 to TRBJ2-2, with 7 bases matching TRBD1. The DNA is as follows: TGTGCCAGCAGAACTAGGGACAGCAGCACCGGGGAGCTGTTTTTT. Its product reads: CASRTRDSSTGELFF.